One and the same sample provided the 10 T cell receptor beta chains below, sequenced in a study of early T cells in non-severe SARS-CoV-2 infection. TCRdb fed the 5' RACE reads into MiXCR, producing one record per CDR3 protein. The profile shows approximately 97,000 distinct CDR3 sequences, 11% of them singletons. The material was whole blood, obtained at baseline. Source of these receptors: an adult who was a healthcare worker with PCR-confirmed SARS-CoV-2 infection or an uninfected control (not recorded which).

This clonotype was counted at least ten times. The chain combines TRBV12-5 with TRBJ2-3, with a tentative D call TRBD1 (6 bases). V was clipped by 6 bases and J by 2 bases, with 15 bases between them. The germline gives CDR1 LGHNT, CDR2 FRNRAP. The CDR3 extends over 15 amino acids. The CDR3 here is CASGIWGHYTDTQYF. For the CDR3, the DNA is TGTGCTAGTGGCATATGGGGACACTACACAGATACGCAGTATTTT.

This clonotype was seen a handful of times. The chain employs TRBV2 and TRBJ2-7; D ambiguous. Germline CDR1 and CDR2: SNHLY and FYNNEI. The germline V and J ends were trimmed by 5 bases and 3 bases, with 8 bases remaining between them. CDR3 length equals 12 residues. CDR3 DNA sequence: TGTGCCAGCAGTCAGAGCATCTACGAGCAGTACTTC. Residues: CASSQSIYEQYF.

This clonotype was recorded a few times. This chain connects TRBV7-2 to TRBJ2-1; 12 bases map to TRBD2. V lost 2 bases, J lost 12 bases, and 8 bases stayed unmatched. The CDR3 spans 15 residues. Germline assignment: CDR1 SGHTA and CDR2 FQGNSA. The DNA for the CDR3 is TGTGCCAGCAGCTTAAGACTAGCGGGAGAGGTTGTGCAGTTCTTC. Translating gives CASSLRLAGEVVQFF.

The table lists this clonotype with many counts. This rearrangement joins TRBV20-1 to TRBJ1-1, with D unclear. Trimming pared 2 bases from V and 2 bases from J, leaving 12 bases between. The V gene's germline CDR1 is DFQATT and CDR2 SNEGSKA (reference sequence). The length of the CDR3 is 14 residues. The CDR3 loop reads CSARSSQANTEAFF. The CDR3 coding sequence is TGCAGTGCTAGAAGTTCCCAGGCTAACACTGAAGCTTTCTTT.

Ten or more counts support this clonotype. The chain links TRBV5-1 to TRBJ1-1; no reliable D call. Germline loops: CDR1 SGHRS, CDR2 YFSETQ. The CDR3 is 11 residues long. V was shortened by 4 bases and J by 5 bases, with 6 bases between the two germline ends. CDR3 sequence (DNA): TGCGCCAGCAGCAGGGAGACTGAAGCTTTCTTT. Translating gives CASSRETEAFF. The full variable domain, in which reference TRBV5-1 and TRBJ1-1 provide the parts outside the CDR3, is KAGVTQTPRYLIKTRGQQVTLSCSPISGHRSVSWYQQTPGQGLQFLFEYFSETQRNKGNFPGRFSGRQFSNSRSEMNVSTLELGDSALYLCASSRETEAFFGQGTRLTVV.

This clonotype was seen at least ten times. The junction shows a germline mismatch at one end, possibly a read error. This rearrangement joins TRBV3-1 to TRBJ2-3; D is unresolved. Germline V lookup: CDR1 LGHDT, CDR2 YNNKEL (reference sequence). The CDR3 has 15 residues. CDR3 sequence: CASSETPGDTNTQYF. The CDR3 coding sequence is TGTGCCAGCAGCGAGACGCCGGGCGACACAAATACGCAGTATTTT.

This clonotype was counted many times. This chain uses TRBV3-1 with TRBJ1-6, with D perhaps TRBD1 (6 bases). This CDR3 is built from 18 residues. V lost 5 bases to trimming and J lost 0 bases, with 17 bases between them. Germline values: CDR1 LGHDT, CDR2 YNNKEL (reference sequence). This CDR3 is CASSWGQGPSSYNSPLHF. CDR3 in DNA: TGTGCCAGCAGCTGGGGGCAGGGACCGAGCTCCTATAATTCACCCCTCCACTTT.

V and J are TRBV20-1 and TRBJ1-5, with a weak D call TRBD1 (5 bases). This CDR3 spans 13 amino acids. Trimming took 7 bases from V and 5 from J, leaving 15 bases between them. Per germline, CDR1 DFQATT and CDR2 SNEGSKA (reference sequence). The CDR3 DNA follows: TGCAGTGTCACAGGTTCTTGGGATCAGCCCCAGCATTTT. This sequence encodes CSVTGSWDQPQHF.

The chain combines TRBV7-9 with TRBJ1-2; D gene unclear. The CDR3 is 15 residues long. V lost 5 bases and J 2 bases, leaving 15 bases between the germline ends. Germline-derived CDR1 and CDR2 are SEHNR and FQNEAQ (reference sequence). CDR3 residues: CASSQAGEQNYGYTF. CDR3 bases: TGTGCCAGCAGCCAGGCTGGGGAGCAAAACTATGGCTACACCTTC. Full variable domain (outside the CDR3, taken from reference TRBV7-9 and TRBJ1-2): DTGVSQNPRHKITKRGQNVTFRCDPISEHNRLYWYRQTLGQGPEFLTYFQNEAQLEKSRLLSDRFSAERPKGSFSTLEIQRTEQGDSAMYLCASSQAGEQNYGYTFGSGTRLTVV.

This clonotype was counted ten times or more. The chain uses TRBV4-1 and TRBJ2-1; tentative D call: TRBD1 (6 bases). CDR1 MGHRA and CDR2 YSYEKL come from the germline V gene. V lost 2 bases and J 7 bases, leaving 12 bases between the germline ends. This CDR3 region has 14 residues. Written as DNA, the CDR3 is TGCGCCAGCAGCCAACGCGGGCAGGGGAATGAGCAGTTCTTC. It translates to CASSQRGQGNEQFF.